This T cell receptor (beta chain) appears in the sequencing data of a study of CD4 T cells in relation to SARS-CoV-2 and coronaviruses. Generated by immunoSEQ multiplex PCR, the TCRdb table keeps only in-frame clones and is missing some. Altogether about 30,000 clones are present, 60% to 85% being singletons, with the ten largest covering roughly 14%. With regard to this clone: Its antigen is unidentified.

There are 15 residues in the CDR3. The germline gives CDR1 SGHTA, CDR2 FQGNSA. V dropped 7 bases and J dropped 4; count of bases not matched to a gene: 7. CD4+ T cells from unexposed donors were obtained before the COVID-19 pandemic (2011-2018). CD4+ T cells were isolated from the cells after 10 days of culture. Study-wide findings and caveats: Samples before the pandemic and after infection were not matched within any donor.

The genes are TRBV7-2 and TRBJ2-2; 9 positions agree with TRBD1. The sequence was obtained from a human donor in good health. The sample was CD4+ T cells from PBMCs, cultured in vitro. The CDR3: CASNKGQGSTGELFF. The CDR3 DNA reads as TGTGCCAGCAACAAGGGACAGGGAAGCACCGGGGAGCTGTTTTTT. Supplemented by reference TRBV7-2 and TRBJ2-2, the full variable domain reads GAGVSQSPSNKVTEKGKDVELRCDPISGHTALYWYRQSLGQGLEFLIYFQGNSAPDKSGLPSDRFSAERTGGSVSTLTIQRTQQEDSAVYLCASNKGQGSTGELFFGEGSRLTVL.